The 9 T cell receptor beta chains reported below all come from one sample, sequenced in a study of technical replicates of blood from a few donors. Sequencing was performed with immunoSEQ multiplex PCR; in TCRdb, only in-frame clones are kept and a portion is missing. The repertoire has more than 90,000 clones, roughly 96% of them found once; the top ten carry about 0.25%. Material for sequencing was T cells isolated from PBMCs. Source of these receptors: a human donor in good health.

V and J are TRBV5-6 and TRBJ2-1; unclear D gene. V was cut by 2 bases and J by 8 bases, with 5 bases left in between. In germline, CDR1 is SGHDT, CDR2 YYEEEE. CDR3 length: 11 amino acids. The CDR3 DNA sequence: TGTGCCAGCAGCTTAACGGATGAGCAGTTCTTC. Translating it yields CASSLTDEQFF.

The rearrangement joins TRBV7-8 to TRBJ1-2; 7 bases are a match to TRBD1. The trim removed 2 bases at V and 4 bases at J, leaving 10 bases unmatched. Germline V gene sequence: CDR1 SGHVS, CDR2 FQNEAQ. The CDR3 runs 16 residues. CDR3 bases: TGTGCCAGCAGCTTAACCCGGACAGGTGCCTCCTATGGCTACACCTTC. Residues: CASSLTRTGASYGYTF.

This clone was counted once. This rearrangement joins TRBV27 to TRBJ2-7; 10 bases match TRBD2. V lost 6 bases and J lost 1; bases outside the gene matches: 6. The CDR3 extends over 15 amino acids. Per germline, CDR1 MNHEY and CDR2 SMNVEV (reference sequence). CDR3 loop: CASREQAGGSYEQYF. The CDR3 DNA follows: TGTGCCAGCAGGGAACAAGCGGGGGGGTCCTACGAGCAGTACTTC.

The CDR3 protein is CASSIVAGVYVGSEQFF. In DNA, the CDR3 is TGTGCCAGTAGTATAGTTGCGGGAGTCTATGTGGGGAGTGAGCAGTTCTTC. The chain links TRBV19 to TRBJ2-1; 7 bases line up with TRBD2. Germline assignment: CDR1 LNHDA and CDR2 SQIVND (reference sequence). The trim removed 1 base at V and 9 bases at J, leaving 15 bases unmatched. CDR3 size: 17 residues.

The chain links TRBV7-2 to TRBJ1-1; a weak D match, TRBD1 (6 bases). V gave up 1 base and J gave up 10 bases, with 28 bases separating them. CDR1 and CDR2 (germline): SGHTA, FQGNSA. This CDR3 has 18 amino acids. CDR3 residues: CASSLGLGGQGPGSGAFF. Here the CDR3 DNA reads TGTGCCAGCAGCTTAGGTTTGGGGGGGCAGGGCCCTGGGAGCGGAGCTTTCTTT.

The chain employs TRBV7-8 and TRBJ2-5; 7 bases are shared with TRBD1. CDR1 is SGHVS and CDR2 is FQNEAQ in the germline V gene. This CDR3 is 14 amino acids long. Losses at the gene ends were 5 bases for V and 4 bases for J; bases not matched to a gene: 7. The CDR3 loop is CASSITGVPETQYF. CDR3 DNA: TGTGCCAGCAGCATCACAGGGGTACCAGAGACCCAGTACTTC.

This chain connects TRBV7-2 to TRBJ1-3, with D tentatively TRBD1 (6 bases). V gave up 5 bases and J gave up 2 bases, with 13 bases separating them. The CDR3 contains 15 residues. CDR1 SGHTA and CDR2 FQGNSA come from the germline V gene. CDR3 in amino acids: CASSRRGAPGNTIYF. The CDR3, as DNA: TGTGCCAGCAGCCGCCGGGGGGCACCTGGAAACACCATATATTTT.

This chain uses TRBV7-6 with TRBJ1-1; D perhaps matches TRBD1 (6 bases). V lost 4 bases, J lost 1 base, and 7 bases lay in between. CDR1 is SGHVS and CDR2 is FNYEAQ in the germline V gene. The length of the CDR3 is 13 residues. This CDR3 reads CASSSGQNTEAFF. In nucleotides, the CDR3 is TGTGCCAGCAGCTCGGGACAGAACACTGAAGCTTTCTTT.

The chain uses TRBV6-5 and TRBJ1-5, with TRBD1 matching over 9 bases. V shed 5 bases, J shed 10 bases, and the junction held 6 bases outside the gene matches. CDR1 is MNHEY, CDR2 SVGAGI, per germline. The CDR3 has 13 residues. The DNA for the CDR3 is TGTGCCAGCAGTCGGGGACAGGGCAATCCCCAGCATTTT. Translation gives CASSRGQGNPQHF.